This TCR beta chain was documented in a study of blood T cells in healthy people across ages. Using a J-beta primer mix together with a sample-barcoded 5' primer, a second PCR was run for roughly 6 to 12 cycles. TCRdb independently ran MiXCR on the 5' RACE reads; one entry per CDR3 protein. This sample has 1.5 million or so distinct CDR3 sequences, with approximately 43% found just once. V was cut by 4 bases and J by 5 bases, with 12 bases left in between. The CDR3 covers 13 residues. In germline, CDR1 is SGHDT, CDR2 YYEEEE. This sequence was found in a woman between 18 and 29 years old in good health. The chain links TRBV5-6 to TRBJ1-2; D is ambiguous. Material for sequencing was blood. CDR3 nucleotide sequence: TGTGCCAGCAGCCACGAGCGGGGTTATGGCTACACCTTC. Its translation is CASSHERGYGYTF.